This entry features one TCR beta chain sequence. Antigen: not known. This sample is drawn from a study of long-term antiretroviral therapy in people with HIV. The germline CDR1 and CDR2 sequences are LGHNA and YSLEER. Germline trimming cut 4 bases from V and 5 bases from J; bases unmatched to any gene: 5. The CDR3 contains 16 residues. Study-wide results and limits: Transplant donor controls retained higher diversity, though diversity increased after ART. Clonal populations expanded prior to ART predominated within the repertoire at all time points.

At survey level, the immunoSEQ assay was run in its v3.0 version. The table came from immunoSEQ multiplex PCR; TCRdb's copy has only in-frame clones and leaves some out. The top ten clones hold about 11% of a sample with fewer than 45,000 clones, approximately 85% of them seen once. The TCR sequence derives from a young man with HIV. V and J are TRBV4-3 and TRBJ2-2; 12 nucleotides match TRBD2. Specimen: unsorted PBMCs, collected 2.2 years after starting antiretroviral therapy. The DNA for the CDR3 is TGCGCCAGCAGCCTACTAGCGGGAGGTTTTACCGGGGAGCTGTTTTTT. This translates into CASSLLAGGFTGELFF.